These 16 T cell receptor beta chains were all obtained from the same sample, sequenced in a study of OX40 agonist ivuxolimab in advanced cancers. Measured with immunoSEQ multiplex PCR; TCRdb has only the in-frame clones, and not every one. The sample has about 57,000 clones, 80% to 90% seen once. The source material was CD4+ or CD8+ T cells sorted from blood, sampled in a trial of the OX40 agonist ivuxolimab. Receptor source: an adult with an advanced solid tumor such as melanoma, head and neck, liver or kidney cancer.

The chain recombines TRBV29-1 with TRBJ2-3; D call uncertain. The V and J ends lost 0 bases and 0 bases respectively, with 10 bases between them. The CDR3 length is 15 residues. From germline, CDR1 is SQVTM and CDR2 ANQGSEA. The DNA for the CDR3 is TGCAGCGTTGAAGATCAGTGGCGGAGCACAGATACGCAGTATTTT. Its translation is CSVEDQWRSTDTQYF.

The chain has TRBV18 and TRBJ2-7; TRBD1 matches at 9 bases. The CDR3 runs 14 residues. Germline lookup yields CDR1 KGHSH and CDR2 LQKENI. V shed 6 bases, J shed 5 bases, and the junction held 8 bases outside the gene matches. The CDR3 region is CASSLIQGADEQYF. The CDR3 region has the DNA TGTGCCAGCTCCCTGATACAGGGGGCGGACGAGCAGTACTTC.

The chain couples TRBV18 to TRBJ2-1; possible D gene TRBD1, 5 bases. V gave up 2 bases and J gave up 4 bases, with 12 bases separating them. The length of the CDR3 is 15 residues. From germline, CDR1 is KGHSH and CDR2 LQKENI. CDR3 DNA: TGTGCCAGCTCACCAGGCAGGGCAGCTTACAATGAGCAGTTCTTC. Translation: CASSPGRAAYNEQFF.

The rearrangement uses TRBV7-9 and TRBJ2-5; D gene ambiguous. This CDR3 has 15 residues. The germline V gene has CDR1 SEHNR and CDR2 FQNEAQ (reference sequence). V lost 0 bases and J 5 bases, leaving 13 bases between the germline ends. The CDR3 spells CASSLATGLKETQYF. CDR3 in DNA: TGTGCCAGCAGCTTAGCAACGGGCCTAAAGGAGACCCAGTACTTC.

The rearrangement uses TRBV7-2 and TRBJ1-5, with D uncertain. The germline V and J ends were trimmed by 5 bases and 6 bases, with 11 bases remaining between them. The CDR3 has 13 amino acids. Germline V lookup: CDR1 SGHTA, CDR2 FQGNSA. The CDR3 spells CASSPDQFQPQHF. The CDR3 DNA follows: TGTGCCAGCAGCCCCGATCAATTTCAGCCCCAGCATTTT.

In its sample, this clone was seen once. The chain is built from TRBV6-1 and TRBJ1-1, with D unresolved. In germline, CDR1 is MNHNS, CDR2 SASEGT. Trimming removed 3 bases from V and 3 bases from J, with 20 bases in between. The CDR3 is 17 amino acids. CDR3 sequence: CASSDTPNLRKHTEAFF. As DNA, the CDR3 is TGTGCCAGCAGTGACACCCCCAATTTGCGAAAACACACTGAAGCTTTCTTT.

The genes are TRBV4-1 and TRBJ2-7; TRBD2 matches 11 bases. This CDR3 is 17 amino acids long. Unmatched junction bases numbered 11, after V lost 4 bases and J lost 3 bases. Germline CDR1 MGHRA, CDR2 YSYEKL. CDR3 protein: CASSPRTLAGGLYEQYF. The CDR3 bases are TGCGCCAGCAGCCCGCGTACCCTAGCGGGGGGCCTCTACGAGCAGTACTTC.

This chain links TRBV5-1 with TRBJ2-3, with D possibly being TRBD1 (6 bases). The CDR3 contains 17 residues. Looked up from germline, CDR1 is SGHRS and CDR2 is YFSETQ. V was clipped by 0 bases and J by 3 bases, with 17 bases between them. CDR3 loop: CASSLVPGTSTTDTQYF. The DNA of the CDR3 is TGCGCCAGCAGCTTGGTTCCAGGGACATCGACTACAGATACGCAGTATTTT. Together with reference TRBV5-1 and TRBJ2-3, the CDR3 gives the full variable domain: KAGVTQTPRYLIKTRGQQVTLSCSPISGHRSVSWYQQTPGQGLQFLFEYFSETQRNKGNFPGRFSGRQFSNSRSEMNVSTLELGDSALYLCASSLVPGTSTTDTQYFGPGTRLTVL.

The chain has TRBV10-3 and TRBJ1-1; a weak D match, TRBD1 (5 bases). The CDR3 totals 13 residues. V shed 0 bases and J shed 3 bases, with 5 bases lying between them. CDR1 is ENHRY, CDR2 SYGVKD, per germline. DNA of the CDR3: TGTGCCATCAGTGAGTCACAGGACACTGAAGCTTTCTTT. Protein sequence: CAISESQDTEAFF.

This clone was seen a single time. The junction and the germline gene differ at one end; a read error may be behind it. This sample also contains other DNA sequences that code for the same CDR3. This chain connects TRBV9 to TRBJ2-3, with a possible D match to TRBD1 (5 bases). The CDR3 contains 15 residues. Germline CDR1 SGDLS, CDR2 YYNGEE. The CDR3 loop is CASSGVPGFTDTQYF. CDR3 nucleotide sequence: TGTGCCAGCAGCGGGGTCCCAGGGTTCACAGATACACAGTATTTT.

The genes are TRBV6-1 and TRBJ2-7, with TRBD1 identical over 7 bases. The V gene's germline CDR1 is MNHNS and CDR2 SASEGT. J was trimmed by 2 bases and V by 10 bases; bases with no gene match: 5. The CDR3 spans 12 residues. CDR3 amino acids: CATMDRTYEQYF. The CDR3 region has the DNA TGTGCCACCATGGACAGGACCTACGAGCAGTACTTC.

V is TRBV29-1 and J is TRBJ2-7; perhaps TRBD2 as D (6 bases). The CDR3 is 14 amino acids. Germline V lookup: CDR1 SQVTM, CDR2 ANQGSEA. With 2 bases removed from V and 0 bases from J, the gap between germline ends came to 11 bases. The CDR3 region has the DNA TGCAGCGTTGAATTGGCGGGGTCCTCCTACGAGCAGTACTTC. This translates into CSVELAGSSYEQYF.

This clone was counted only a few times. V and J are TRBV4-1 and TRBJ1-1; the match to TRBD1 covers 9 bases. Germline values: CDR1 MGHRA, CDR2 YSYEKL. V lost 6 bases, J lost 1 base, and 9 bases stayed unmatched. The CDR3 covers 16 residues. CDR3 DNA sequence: TGCGCCAGCAGAACTACAGGGGGCTTGGGGAACACTGAAGCTTTCTTT. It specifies CASRTTGGLGNTEAFF.

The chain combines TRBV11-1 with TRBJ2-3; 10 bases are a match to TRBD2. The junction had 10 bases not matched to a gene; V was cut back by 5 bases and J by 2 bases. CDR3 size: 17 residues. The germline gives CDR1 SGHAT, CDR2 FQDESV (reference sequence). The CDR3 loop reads CASSPRALAGITDTQYF. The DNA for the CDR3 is TGTGCCAGCAGCCCTAGGGCACTAGCGGGGATCACAGATACGCAGTATTTT.

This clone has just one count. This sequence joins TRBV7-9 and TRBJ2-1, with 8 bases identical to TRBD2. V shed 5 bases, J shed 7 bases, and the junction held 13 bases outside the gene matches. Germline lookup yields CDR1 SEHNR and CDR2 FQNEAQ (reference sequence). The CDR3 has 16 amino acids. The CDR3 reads CASSPPGAGAGNEQFF. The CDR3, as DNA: TGTGCCAGCAGCCCCCCCGGAGCGGGGGCGGGGAATGAGCAGTTCTTC.

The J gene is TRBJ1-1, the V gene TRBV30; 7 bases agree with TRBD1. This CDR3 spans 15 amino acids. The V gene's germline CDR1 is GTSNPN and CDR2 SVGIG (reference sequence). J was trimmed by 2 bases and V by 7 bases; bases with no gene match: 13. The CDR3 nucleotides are TGTGCCTCCCACAGGGGCTCGAGAGGTAACACTGAAGCTTTCTTT. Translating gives CASHRGSRGNTEAFF.